One and the same sample provided the 27 T cell receptor beta chains below, sequenced in a study of T cells after yellow fever vaccination. Using its own MiXCR run on the 5' RACE reads, TCRdb lists one record per CDR3 protein. The top ten hold roughly 18% of the sample, which has hundreds of thousands of distinct CDR3 sequences, 8% to 10% seen once. The sample consisted of PBMCs, taken on the day of the first yellow fever vaccination. These receptors originate from a young man who received the YFV17D yellow fever vaccine.

This clonotype occurred many times. CDR3 sequence: CASSPGQFPETQYF. The CDR3 DNA reads TGTGCCAGCAGCCCAGGACAGTTCCCTGAGACCCAGTACTTC. The chain carries TRBV5-6 and TRBJ2-5; D is possibly TRBD1 (6 bases). V was trimmed by 4 bases and J by 5 bases, leaving 15 bases between them. Germline loops: CDR1 SGHDT, CDR2 YYEEEE. The CDR3 runs 14 residues.

This clonotype was picked up a small number of times. The chain recombines TRBV7-2 with TRBJ1-1, with D unclear. Germline CDR1 SGHTA, CDR2 FQGNSA. The CDR3 covers 13 residues. Trimming stripped 2 bases from V and 5 bases from J, with 9 bases between. The DNA for the CDR3 is TGTGCCAGCAGCTTAAATTTGGTGACTGAAGCTTTCTTT. The encoded protein is CASSLNLVTEAFF.

This clonotype was counted only a few times. V gene TRBV5-5 combines with J gene TRBJ2-1; 7 nucleotides line up with TRBD2. The trim removed 1 base at V and 8 bases at J, leaving 12 bases unmatched. CDR1 is SGHKS, CDR2 YYEKEE, per germline (reference sequence). The CDR3 has 16 amino acids. CDR3 bases: TGTGCCAGCAGCTTGTTTCGTGGGGGGGGGAAATATGAGCAGTTCTTC. Residues: CASSLFRGGGKYEQFF. The full variable domain, completed using reference TRBV5-5 and TRBJ2-1, is DAGVTQSPTHLIKTRGQQVTLRCSPISGHKSVSWYQQVLGQGPQFIFQYYEKEERGRGNFPDRFSARQFPNYSSELNVNALLLGDSALYLCASSLFRGGGKYEQFFGPGTRLTVL.

This clonotype has only a few counts. CDR3 sequence (DNA): TGTGCCAGCAGCTTGGTCGGACCAGAAAATGAGCAGTTCTTC. It encodes CASSLVGPENEQFF. This chain links TRBV5-4 with TRBJ2-1; D is unclear. The germline gives CDR1 SGHNT, CDR2 YYREEE (reference sequence). Trimming stripped 0 bases from V and 7 bases from J, with 11 bases between. The CDR3 is 14 amino acids.

The sample holds a few counts of this clonotype. V and J are TRBV5-1 and TRBJ2-1; possibly TRBD1 for D (5 bases). Germline V gene lookup returns CDR1 SGHRS and CDR2 YFSETQ. This CDR3 is 16 amino acids long. V lost 0 bases to trimming and J lost 0 bases, with 10 bases between them. CDR3 in DNA: TGCGCCAGCAGCTTGGGGGGCCCCAGCTCCTACAATGAGCAGTTCTTC. Translating gives CASSLGGPSSYNEQFF.

This clonotype was seen a handful of times. The rearrangement links TRBV18 to TRBJ1-2; D is perhaps TRBD1 (6 bases). The CDR3 length is 15 residues. The germline V gene has CDR1 KGHSH and CDR2 LQKENI. V gave up 5 bases and J gave up 8 bases, with 21 bases separating them. The CDR3 is CASSDARQVLGGYTF. The CDR3 nucleotides read TGTGCCAGCTCAGACGCCAGACAGGTATTGGGAGGCTACACCTTC. The full variable domain, in which reference TRBV18 and TRBJ1-2 provide the parts outside the CDR3, is NAGVMQNPRHLVRRRGQEARLRCSPMKGHSHVYWYRQLPEEGLKFMVYLQKENIIDESGMPKERFSAEFPKEGPSILRIQQVVRGDSAAYFCASSDARQVLGGYTFGSGTRLTVV.

The genes are TRBV9 and TRBJ2-2, with 10 positions matching TRBD2. Trimming took 3 bases from V and 0 from J; bases not matched to a gene: 8. This CDR3 is 18 amino acids long. CDR1 and CDR2 from the germline V gene are SGDLS and YYNGEE. The CDR3 region is CASSGRLAGVPNTGELFF. CDR3 nucleotide sequence: TGTGCCAGCAGCGGCCGGCTAGCGGGGGTCCCGAACACCGGGGAGCTGTTTTTT.

This clonotype turned up a few times. This sequence joins TRBV2 and TRBJ2-3; possible D gene TRBD2, 7 bases. The germline gives CDR1 SNHLY, CDR2 FYNNEI. This CDR3 is 16 amino acids long. Trimming pared 2 bases from V and 0 bases from J, leaving 12 bases between. The CDR3 loop is CASSEHGGLSTDTQYF. CDR3 DNA sequence: TGTGCCAGCAGTGAACACGGGGGGCTGAGCACAGATACGCAGTATTTT.

The V call is TRBV2, the J call TRBJ2-3, with D unclear. Per the germline V gene, CDR1 is SNHLY and CDR2 is FYNNEI. The CDR3 has 11 amino acids. V was shortened by 7 bases and J by 4 bases, with 6 bases between the two germline ends. In DNA form, the CDR3 reads TGTGCCAGCATGCGCTCAGATACGCAGTATTTT. Encoded protein: CASMRSDTQYF.

V gene TRBV19 combines with J gene TRBJ2-1; 7 nucleotides line up with TRBD1. This CDR3 comprises 16 residues. In germline, CDR1 is LNHDA, CDR2 SQIVND (reference sequence). The junction had 8 bases not matched to a gene; V was cut back by 1 base and J by 5 bases. CDR3: CASSIALHRGNNEQFF. The CDR3 region has the DNA TGTGCCAGTAGTATAGCCTTACACAGGGGCAACAATGAGCAGTTCTTC.

The J gene is TRBJ1-6, the V gene TRBV2; D is unclear. The V end lost 1 base, the J end lost 7 bases, and 5 bases lay between the germline ends. CDR3 size: 13 residues. Germline-derived CDR1 and CDR2 are SNHLY and FYNNEI. This chain's CDR3 is CASSEVGNSPLHF. The CDR3 DNA reads TGTGCCAGCAGTGAAGTCGGGAATTCACCCCTCCACTTT.

This chain links TRBV5-1 with TRBJ1-2, with D perhaps matching TRBD1 (5 bases). Germline V gives CDR1 SGHRS, CDR2 YFSETQ. The CDR3 is 12 amino acids. V was cut by 4 bases and J by 7 bases, with 11 bases left in between. CDR3 protein: CASSIQGGGYTF. The DNA for the CDR3 is TGCGCCAGCAGCATCCAGGGAGGTGGCTACACCTTC.

This chain connects TRBV7-3 to TRBJ2-1; D is unresolved. The CDR3 loop spans 13 amino acids. The ends were cut back, 1 base at V and 7 bases at J, with 8 bases in the middle. CDR1 is SGHTA and CDR2 is FQGTGA in the germline V gene. Here the CDR3 reads CASSLSSQNEQFF. The CDR3 DNA reads TGTGCCAGCAGCTTAAGTTCTCAGAATGAGCAGTTCTTC. Combining the CDR3 with reference TRBV7-3 and TRBJ2-1 gives the whole variable domain GAGVSQTPSNKVTEKGKYVELRCDPISGHTALYWYRQSLGQGPEFLIYFQGTGAADDSGLPNDRFFAVRPEGSVSTLKIQRTERGDSAVYLCASSLSSQNEQFFGPGTRLTVL.

The sample holds many counts of this clonotype. The J gene is TRBJ2-1, the V gene TRBV1; the tabulated D call, TRBD2, remains unverified against the DNA. TRBV1 is noted as a pseudogene. This CDR3 spans 13 amino acids. CDR3 nucleotide sequence: TGCACCAGCAGCCCGGGTCTATACAATGAGCAGTTCTTC. Residues: CTSSPGLYNEQFF.

This clonotype was counted ten times or more. The CDR3 DNA reads TGTGCCAGTAAAAATCCACAGGTCTCGGGGGCTGGGACTGAAGCTTTCTTT. Translating gives CASKNPQVSGAGTEAFF. The chain couples TRBV19 to TRBJ1-1; the D gene is possibly TRBD1 (6 bases). There are 17 residues in the CDR3. The germline V gene encodes CDR1 LNHDA and CDR2 SQIVND (reference sequence). Deletions cut 7 bases from V and 5 bases from J, with 26 bases between.

The rearrangement uses TRBV7-3 and TRBJ2-1; D unresolved. The V end was cut by 5 bases, the J end by 6 bases, with 11 bases between. Germline V gene sequence: CDR1 SGHTA, CDR2 FQGTGA. The CDR3 runs 13 residues. The CDR3 sequence: CASSPDPFNEQFF. The CDR3 DNA reads TGTGCCAGCAGCCCCGACCCATTCAATGAGCAGTTCTTC. The whole variable domain, remainder taken from reference TRBV7-3 and TRBJ2-1, is GAGVSQTPSNKVTEKGKYVELRCDPISGHTALYWYRQSLGQGPEFLIYFQGTGAADDSGLPNDRFFAVRPEGSVSTLKIQRTERGDSAVYLCASSPDPFNEQFFGPGTRLTVL.

This clonotype was detected a few times. V usage is TRBV6-1 and J usage is TRBJ1-5; 9 nucleotides match TRBD1. Germline lookup yields CDR1 MNHNS and CDR2 SASEGT. J gave up 2 bases and V 8 bases, and 1 base lay outside the gene matches. CDR3 size: 13 residues. The DNA for the CDR3 is TGTGCCAGCCGACAGGGGGGCAATCAGCCCCAGCATTTT. This encodes CASRQGGNQPQHF.

This chain uses TRBV7-9 with TRBJ2-5; D is undetermined. Germline V gives CDR1 SEHNR, CDR2 FQNEAQ (reference sequence). Trimming left V 5 bases short and J 13 bases short, with 23 bases between. The CDR3 length is 14 residues. The CDR3 bases are TGTGCCAGCAGCAATGTTGCAGATCTTATGCCGCTGTACTTC. Encoded protein: CASSNVADLMPLYF.

In its sample, this clonotype was seen a few times. This chain uses TRBV18 with TRBJ1-6; 7 bases fit TRBD1. CDR3 length equals 15 residues. Germline assignment: CDR1 KGHSH and CDR2 LQKENI. The V segment lost 6 bases and the J segment 3 bases; nucleotides outside the gene matches: 5. The DNA for the CDR3 is TGTGCCAGCTCGTCCGACAGGGTCTATAATTCACCCCTCCACTTT. Its protein product is CASSSDRVYNSPLHF. The full variable domain, completed using reference TRBV18 and TRBJ1-6, is NAGVMQNPRHLVRRRGQEARLRCSPMKGHSHVYWYRQLPEEGLKFMVYLQKENIIDESGMPKERFSAEFPKEGPSILRIQQVVRGDSAAYFCASSSDRVYNSPLHFGNGTRLTVT.

CDR3 DNA: TGTGCCAGCAGCTTGGCGGATGGAGGGAGAAACTATGGCTACACCTTC. Amino acids: CASSLADGGRNYGYTF. The chain employs TRBV5-5 and TRBJ1-2; D is unresolved. The CDR3 is 16 residues long. The V end was cut by 0 bases, the J end by 2 bases, with 14 bases between. Germline V gene sequence: CDR1 SGHKS, CDR2 YYEKEE (reference sequence).

For the CDR3, the DNA is TGTGCCAGCAGTTTAGCGCAAGAATCACCCCTCCACTTT. Its translation: CASSLAQESPLHF. The rearrangement links TRBV12-3 or TRBV12-4 to TRBJ1-6; D remains ambiguous. The CDR3 contains 13 residues. V dropped 0 bases and J dropped 10 bases, with 7 bases sitting between them.

The gene calls are TRBV18 and TRBJ2-3; D uncertain. Germline loops: CDR1 KGHSH, CDR2 LQKENI. This CDR3 has 14 residues. V was clipped by 0 bases and J by 1 base, with 5 bases between them. The CDR3 here is CASSPPQGTDTQYF. The CDR3 DNA is TGTGCCAGCTCACCACCCCAGGGCACAGATACGCAGTATTTT.

CDR3 sequence: CATSKRADFSTDTQYF. For the CDR3, the DNA is TGTGCCACCAGCAAGAGAGCCGATTTTAGCACAGATACGCAGTATTTT. The chain links TRBV15 to TRBJ2-3; D is unclear. Looked up from germline, CDR1 is LNHNV and CDR2 is YYDKDF (reference sequence). Deletions cut 4 bases from V and 0 bases from J, with 14 bases between. CDR3 length: 16 residues.

Many counts were recorded for this clonotype. The chain carries TRBV20-1 and TRBJ2-3; D gene unclear. The CDR3 loop spans 15 amino acids. Germline CDR1 reads DFQATT; CDR2 reads SNEGSKA (reference sequence). Trimming took 5 bases from V and 2 from J, leaving 17 bases between them. The CDR3 DNA follows: TGCAGTGCTTCCCCGTCGGCAGGCTTCACAGATACGCAGTATTTT. Residues: CSASPSAGFTDTQYF.

The chain links TRBV20-1 to TRBJ2-6; D perhaps matches TRBD1 (5 bases). The germline V gene has CDR1 DFQATT and CDR2 SNEGSKA (reference sequence). This CDR3 is built from 14 residues. V lost 8 bases, J lost 2 bases, and 13 bases lay in between. CDR3 nucleotide sequence: TGCAGTTGGGGCCAGGCTCCTGGGGCCAACGTCCTGACTTTC. Residues: CSWGQAPGANVLTF.

The table lists this clonotype with a few counts. V usage is TRBV10-3 and J usage is TRBJ1-1, with TRBD1 matching over 7 bases. There are 14 residues in the CDR3. Germline V CDR1 and CDR2: ENHRY, SYGVKD. The junction had 10 bases not matched to a gene; V was cut back by 7 bases and J by 5 bases. The CDR3 nucleotides are TGTGCCATCACCGGTAAGGGGGCTGGTACTGAAGCTTTCTTT. It codes for CAITGKGAGTEAFF.

This chain connects TRBV7-2 to TRBJ1-1, with D perhaps TRBD1 (5 bases). Trimming left V 5 bases short and J 10 bases short, with 26 bases between. The CDR3 has 16 amino acids. CDR1 SGHTA and CDR2 FQGNSA come from the germline V gene. In DNA form, the CDR3 reads TGTGCCAGCAGCGTATTGGCGAAAACAGGCAGGGTTACAGCTTTCTTT. Translated: CASSVLAKTGRVTAFF.